One T cell receptor (beta chain) is described in this entry. No antigen is known for it. PCR amplification relied on 60 Vbeta primers (plus 13 Jbeta primers). Under the authors' procedure: Later analysis identified approximately 88 million unique TCR beta chains, roughly 11 million shared. Libraries were prepared by immunoSEQ multiplex PCR; TCRdb keeps only in-frame clonotypes and omits some of them. That table gives V, J and clone size, and the DNA gave D and trimming. The table has some 170,000 clones, about two thirds seen once; the top ten hold under 2.5%. The CDR3 spans 13 residues. The ends were cut back, 4 bases at V and 4 bases at J, with 10 bases in the middle. Germline CDR1 reads MNHNY; CDR2 reads SVGAGI (reference sequence). These data originate in a study of cytomegalovirus exposure and HLA in healthy donors. The wider study: Earlier, some 200 million T cells were analyzed, and some 120 million unique TCR beta sequences were found among them.

General study points: Analyzed later, most CMV-associated TCR beta chains appeared HLA-restricted. In vitro confirmation showed a few CMV-associated chains to be CMV antigen specific.

Material: PBMCs. The receptor was isolated from a human donor in good health. V and J are TRBV6-6 and TRBJ1-1, with a weak D call TRBD1 (5 bases). The CDR3 here is CASSSPGGTEAFF. In DNA, the CDR3 is TGTGCCAGCAGTTCCCCCGGGGGCACTGAAGCTTTCTTT.